This T cell receptor beta chain was identified in a study of response to subunit inactivated influenza vaccine. Study findings and constraints: The authors offered the suggestion that each seasonal influenza vaccination recruits few new T cells.

TCRdb analysed the RT-PCR reads with MiXCR anew, one entry per CDR3 protein. This table has about 540,000 distinct CDR3 sequences, 14% appearing once. Germline V CDR1 and CDR2: SGHAT, FQDESV (reference sequence). The CDR3 runs to 15 residues. V lost 5 bases, J lost 4 bases, and 14 bases lay in between. This clonotype was seen a handful of times. The antigen remains unidentified. Specimen: PBMCs from blood, collected approximately 13 days after vaccination. The chain carries TRBV11-1 and TRBJ2-2, with TRBD1 as a possible D gene (6 bases). This clonotype originated in a man aged 45 to 65 who received an inactivated influenza vaccine. CDR3: CASSRQARVTGELFF. Here the CDR3 DNA reads TGTGCCAGCAGCCGACAGGCTCGGGTCACCGGGGAGCTGTTTTTT.